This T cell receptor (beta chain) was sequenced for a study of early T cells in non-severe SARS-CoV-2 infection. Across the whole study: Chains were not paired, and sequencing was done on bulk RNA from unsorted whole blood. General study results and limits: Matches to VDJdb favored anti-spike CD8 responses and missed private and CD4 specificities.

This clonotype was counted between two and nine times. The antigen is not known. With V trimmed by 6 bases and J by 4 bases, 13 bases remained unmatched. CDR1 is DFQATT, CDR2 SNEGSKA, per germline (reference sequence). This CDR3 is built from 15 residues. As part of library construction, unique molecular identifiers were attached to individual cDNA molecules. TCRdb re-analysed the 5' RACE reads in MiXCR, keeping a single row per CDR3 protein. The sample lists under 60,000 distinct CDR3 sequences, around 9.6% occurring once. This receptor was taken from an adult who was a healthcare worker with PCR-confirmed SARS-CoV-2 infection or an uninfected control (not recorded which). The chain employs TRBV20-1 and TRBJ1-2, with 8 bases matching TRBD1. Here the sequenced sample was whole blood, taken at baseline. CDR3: CSARPWGQVAYGYTF. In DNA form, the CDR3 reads TGCAGTGCCCGACCTTGGGGACAGGTCGCCTATGGCTACACCTTC.